One and the same sample provided the 27 T cell receptor beta chains below, sequenced in a study of early T cells in non-severe SARS-CoV-2 infection listed by TCRdb under 2021. The library came from 5' RACE. The sequencer listed for this sample is NextSeq 500. TCRdb cleaned the public reads at Q25 with fastp, built clones with MiXCR and kept in-frame beta chains. CDR3 protein duplicates are merged, each entry listing the most common genes and DNA. The sample table lists 70,000 or so distinct CDR3 sequences, less than 15% of them with a count of one. About 1.7% of the sample is in the top ten clones. Sequences were obtained from whole blood. All receptors come from an adult who was a healthcare worker with PCR-confirmed SARS-CoV-2 infection or an uninfected control (not recorded which).

The chain combines TRBV9 with TRBJ2-5; D is unresolved. CDR3 length: 15 amino acids. Trimming removed 4 bases from V and 8 bases from J, with 21 bases in between. Per the germline V gene, CDR1 is SGDLS and CDR2 is YYNGEE. CDR3 DNA: TGTGCCAGCAGCCTCGACGGCGCTATTTTAGACACCCAGTACTTC. Its translation is CASSLDGAILDTQYF.

This clonotype has a count of ten or more. The J gene is TRBJ2-1, the V gene TRBV4-3, with D uncertain. The CDR3 runs 13 residues. The germline V gene encodes CDR1 LGHNA and CDR2 YSLEER. V was trimmed by 4 bases and J by 9 bases, leaving 13 bases between them. The CDR3, as DNA: TGCGCCAGCAGCCTAGAAGCCGTTGGTGAGCAGTTCTTC. Translation: CASSLEAVGEQFF.

The J gene is TRBJ2-3, the V gene TRBV19; D is ambiguous. The CDR3 runs 11 residues. Germline V gives CDR1 LNHDA, CDR2 SQIVND (reference sequence). V was shortened by 3 bases and J by 6 bases, with 4 bases between the two germline ends. The CDR3 loop reads CASSMGDTQYF. CDR3 in DNA: TGTGCCAGTAGTATGGGGGATACGCAGTATTTT.

For the CDR3, the DNA is TGTGCCAGCAGTTACGAAGAAGGGACCTCCTATAATTCACCCCTCCACTTT. Translation: CASSYEEGTSYNSPLHF. V and J are TRBV6-2 or TRBV6-3 and TRBJ1-6; the D gene is possibly TRBD1 (5 bases). Trimming removed 2 bases from V and 0 bases from J, with 11 bases in between. CDR3 size: 17 residues. The germline CDR1 and CDR2 sequences are MNHEY and SVGEGT.

This clonotype was seen many times. The chain has TRBV2 and TRBJ2-3; TRBD2 aligns across 9 bases. The CDR3 runs 15 residues. Germline values: CDR1 SNHLY, CDR2 FYNNEI. J was trimmed by 4 bases and V by 7 bases; bases with no gene match: 9. Written as DNA, the CDR3 is TGTGCCAGCATGCGCGGGGGGGCCCTCGCAGATACGCAGTATTTT. Protein sequence: CASMRGGALADTQYF.

This clonotype was picked up many times. V usage is TRBV12-3 or TRBV12-4 and J usage is TRBJ2-1; no clear D. There are 10 residues in the CDR3. Trimming removed 8 bases at V and 13 bases at J, with 12 bases between. In DNA, the CDR3 is TGTGCCAGCGGGCAAACTGTTCAGTTCTTC. Translated: CASGQTVQFF.

Notes on this clonotype: A much larger clone sits a single nucleotide away, making a read error possible. This rearrangement joins TRBV5-1 to TRBJ2-2; the D is unclear. Trimming shortened V by 0 bases and J by 2 bases, and 8 bases separated the two germline ends. Germline-derived CDR1 and CDR2 are SGHRS and YFSETQ. This CDR3 has 15 residues. CDR3 protein: CASSLAQENTGELFF. The CDR3 coding sequence is TGCGCCAGCAGCTTGGCCCAGGAAAACACCGGGGAGCTGTTTTTT.

This clonotype was counted between two and nine times. The V gene is TRBV11-2, the J gene TRBJ2-7; 8 bases agree with TRBD2. Germline V gives CDR1 SGHAT, CDR2 FQNNGV. The CDR3 has 16 residues. Germline trimming cut 5 bases from V and 0 bases from J; bases unmatched to any gene: 9. CDR3 sequence reads: CASSDRGGGFSYEQYF. As DNA, the CDR3 is TGTGCCAGCAGCGATAGGGGCGGGGGGTTCTCCTACGAGCAGTACTTC.

This clonotype appeared a few times. The rearrangement joins TRBV20-1 to TRBJ2-3; D perhaps matches TRBD2 (6 bases). CDR1 and CDR2 from the germline V gene are DFQATT and SNEGSKA (reference sequence). CDR3 length: 11 amino acids. V was pared by 7 bases and J by 2 bases, with 7 bases between. The CDR3 sequence: CSGDSTDTQYF. DNA for the CDR3: TGCAGTGGGGACTCCACAGATACGCAGTATTTT.

Worth noting for this clonotype: At one end the junction does not follow the germline gene, possibly because of a read error. The chain has TRBV7-7 and TRBJ2-3; TRBD2 is a possible D gene (6 bases). CDR3 length: 13 amino acids. Germline V gives CDR1 SSHAT, CDR2 FNYEAQ (reference sequence). The CDR3 DNA follows: TGTGCTAGCAGTCGGGGGAGCACAGATACGCAGTATTTT. Protein: CASSRGSTDTQYF.

The CDR3 region has the DNA TGTGCCAGCAGCTTACTTAGTCCCAGGAACACTGAAGCTTTCTTT. It yields the protein CASSLLSPRNTEAFF. V is TRBV7-9 and J is TRBJ1-1; D gene uncertain. Germline V gene lookup returns CDR1 SEHNR and CDR2 FQNEAQ (reference sequence). The CDR3 consists of 15 residues. Trimming pared 2 bases from V and 1 base from J, leaving 11 bases between.

Notes on this clonotype: The junction shows a germline mismatch at one end, possibly a read error. J is TRBJ2-4 and V is TRBV14; 8 bases agree with TRBD1. Germline CDR1 SGHDN, CDR2 FVKESK. This CDR3 is built from 15 residues. The DNA of the CDR3 is TGTGCCAACAGCCGGTTTGGGACAGGAGAAAACATTCAGTACTTC. Its translation: CANSRFGTGENIQYF.

This clonotype occurred many times. This chain connects TRBV5-1 to TRBJ1-2, with TRBD1 matching 7 bases. The CDR3 totals 15 residues. Trimming took 3 bases from V and 4 from J; bases not matched to a gene: 9. The germline V gene has CDR1 SGHRS and CDR2 YFSETQ. The CDR3 DNA is TGCGCCAGCAGCTCGGGACAGACCCGAGGCTATGGCTACACCTTC. Translated: CASSSGQTRGYGYTF.

The J gene is TRBJ2-3, the V gene TRBV20-1; 10 positions agree with TRBD2. The germline CDR1 and CDR2 sequences are DFQATT and SNEGSKA (reference sequence). V shed 5 bases and J 1 base; nucleotides not matched to a gene: 9. This CDR3 comprises 16 residues. The CDR3 region has the DNA TGCAGTGCTCTGCCGGGACTAGCGAGCGGCACAGATACGCAGTATTTT. Protein sequence: CSALPGLASGTDTQYF.

This clonotype was seen a few times. The V gene is TRBV2, the J gene TRBJ2-7, with 8 bases that match TRBD2. There are 15 residues in the CDR3. The V segment lost 7 bases and the J segment 0 bases; nucleotides outside the gene matches: 8. The germline V gene has CDR1 SNHLY and CDR2 FYNNEI. CDR3 in DNA: TGTGCCAGCATAAGTAGCGGGGCCCTCTCCTACGAGCAGTACTTC. It codes for CASISSGALSYEQYF.

This chain's CDR3 is CASSPGLAGISITDTQYF. The DNA for the CDR3 is TGTGCCAGCAGCCCGGGACTAGCGGGGATTTCAATCACAGATACGCAGTATTTT. The chain carries TRBV13 and TRBJ2-3; 13 positions match TRBD2. The CDR3 extends over 18 amino acids. Per germline, CDR1 PRHDT and CDR2 FYEKMQ (reference sequence). With V trimmed by 5 bases and J by 2 bases, 10 bases remained unmatched.

There are many counts of this clonotype. The chain recombines TRBV12-3 or TRBV12-4 with TRBJ1-2, with a tentative D call TRBD1 (5 bases). V was cut by 6 bases and J by 1 base, with 9 bases left in between. CDR3 length: 13 amino acids. The CDR3 protein is CASRSQVNYGYTF. Written as DNA, the CDR3 is TGTGCCAGCAGGTCACAGGTTAACTATGGCTACACCTTC.

This clonotype was observed many times. This rearrangement joins TRBV7-9 to TRBJ1-3; no reliable D call. Trimming removed 2 bases from V and 0 bases from J, with 17 bases in between. This CDR3 comprises 18 residues. Germline V lookup: CDR1 SEHNR, CDR2 FQNEAQ (reference sequence). CDR3 bases: TGTGCCAGCAGCTTACTACGACCTGGACTGGCCTCTGGAAACACCATATATTTT. This gives the protein CASSLLRPGLASGNTIYF. The full variable domain, with the rest looked up from reference TRBV7-9 and TRBJ1-3, is DTGVSQNPRHKITKRGQNVTFRCDPISEHNRLYWYRQTLGQGPEFLTYFQNEAQLEKSRLLSDRFSAERPKGSFSTLEIQRTEQGDSAMYLCASSLLRPGLASGNTIYFGEGSWLTVV.

The J gene is TRBJ1-2, the V gene TRBV7-8; D gene uncertain. The CDR3 has 12 amino acids. V lost 2 bases and J 5 bases, leaving 6 bases between the germline ends. Per germline, CDR1 SGHVS and CDR2 FQNEAQ. The CDR3 sequence: CASSLSGYGYTF. Here the CDR3 DNA reads TGTGCCAGCAGCTTAAGTGGTTATGGCTACACCTTC.

This clonotype occurred a few times. This sequence joins TRBV6-2 or TRBV6-3 and TRBJ2-5, with 7 bases matching TRBD2. The CDR3 covers 14 residues. The J segment lost 6 bases and the V segment lost 0 bases, leaving 4 bases of the junction unmatched. Germline lookup yields CDR1 MNHEY and CDR2 SVGEGT. The CDR3 region is CASSYSEAGKTQYF. The CDR3 DNA follows: TGTGCCAGCAGTTACTCTGAAGCGGGGAAGACCCAGTACTTC.

This clonotype was observed a handful of times. The rearrangement uses TRBV30 and TRBJ1-2, with D uncertain. The length of the CDR3 is 13 residues. V lost 5 bases to trimming and J lost 4 bases, with 14 bases between them. Germline CDR1 reads GTSNPN; CDR2 reads SVGIG (reference sequence). The CDR3 reads CAWRAGVTYGYTF. Here the CDR3 DNA reads TGTGCCTGGCGCGCCGGGGTAACCTATGGCTACACCTTC.

The gene calls are TRBV9 and TRBJ2-7, with D possibly matching TRBD1 (6 bases). The CDR3 contains 14 residues. Trimming cost V 0 bases and J 7 bases, with 14 bases left between them. Germline V gene data show CDR1 as SGDLS and CDR2 as YYNGEE. The DNA for the CDR3 is TGTGCCAGCAGCGTAGGAGGGGACATTAGGGAGCAGTACTTC. As protein: CASSVGGDIREQYF.

The sample holds a few counts of this clonotype. The V call is TRBV6-5, the J call TRBJ1-1; no firm D call. With 5 bases removed from V and 4 bases from J, the gap between germline ends came to 11 bases. The CDR3 contains 13 residues. Germline-derived CDR1 and CDR2 are MNHEY and SVGAGI. This chain's CDR3 is CASSRVTGTEAFF. CDR3 bases: TGTGCCAGCAGTCGAGTCACGGGCACTGAAGCTTTCTTT.

The chain combines TRBV11-2 with TRBJ2-7; TRBD1 aligns across 7 bases. The V and J ends lost 5 bases and 0 bases, in that order; junction bases with no gene match: 10. CDR1 SGHAT and CDR2 FQNNGV come from the germline V gene. The CDR3 has 16 residues. CDR3 nucleotides: TGTGCCAGCAGCCCAATGACAGGGCCCAGCTCCTACGAGCAGTACTTC. Translation: CASSPMTGPSSYEQYF.

The rearrangement uses TRBV11-1 and TRBJ2-7, with D unclear. This CDR3 has 13 residues. Per the germline V gene, CDR1 is SGHAT and CDR2 is FQDESV (reference sequence). Trimming shortened V by 1 base and J by 0 bases, and 4 bases separated the two germline ends. This chain's CDR3 is CASSLDLSYEQYF. The DNA for the CDR3 is TGTGCCAGCAGCTTAGACCTCTCCTACGAGCAGTACTTC.

This clonotype was observed a handful of times. The V gene is TRBV20-1, the J gene TRBJ1-2; 7 nucleotides match TRBD1. Germline lookup yields CDR1 DFQATT and CDR2 SNEGSKA (reference sequence). V lost 3 bases and J lost 9; bases outside the gene matches: 13. The CDR3 totals 14 residues. The CDR3 nucleotides are TGCAGTGCTAGTGATCGGACAGGTTTGGGTAGCTACACCTTC. It translates to CSASDRTGLGSYTF.

This chain links TRBV7-8 with TRBJ1-1; D not resolved. There are 14 residues in the CDR3. Trimming stripped 1 base from V and 3 bases from J, with 9 bases between. Germline assignment: CDR1 SGHVS and CDR2 FQNEAQ. CDR3 DNA sequence: TGTGCCAGCAGCTTAGGCCTCGGGGACACTGAAGCTTTCTTT. Protein: CASSLGLGDTEAFF. Variable domain in full (rest from reference TRBV7-8 and TRBJ1-1): GAGVSQSPRYKVAKRGQDVALRCDPISGHVSLFWYQQALGQGPEFLTYFQNEAQLDKSGLPSDRFFAERPEGSVSTLKIQRTQQEDSAVYLCASSLGLGDTEAFFGQGTRLTVV.